This TCR beta chain came from a study of blood T cell repertoires in COVID-19. Study-level background: There were acute and convalescent COVID-19 samples, and they came from the United States, Italy and Spain. T cells, B-cell-depleted T cells, or PBMCs provided the cDNA or gDNA that served as material.

In the authors' workflow: Amplification of reference gene primers provided the estimated nucleated cell counts. This table comes from immunoSEQ multiplex PCR, and its TCRdb copy is limited to in-frame clones, with some not included. The V and J calls and clone size are taken from that table; D and trimming were inferred from the DNA. The repertoire consists of approximately 58,000 clones, with approximately 80% occurring once and the leading ten covering around 45%. The origin of this receptor is a man between 65 and 80 years old with active or convalescent COVID-19. Material: peripheral blood.

The CDR3 DNA sequence: TGTGCCAGCAGTTTTTCGGGCTCTGGGGCCAACGTCCTGACTTTC. Residues: CASSFSGSGANVLTF. V is TRBV27 and J is TRBJ2-6; D is ambiguous. The ends were cut back, 3 bases at V and 0 bases at J, with 6 bases in the middle. CDR1 and CDR2 (germline): MNHEY, SMNVEV (reference sequence). The CDR3 spans 15 residues.